The entry below describes one T cell receptor beta chain. Its antigen is as yet unknown. These data originate in a study of CXCR3-negative and CXCR3-positive naive CD8 T cells. General study points: Whereas both naive subsets had comparably high diversity, memory CD8+ cells had much lower diversity.

The authors made the TRB cDNA libraries by 5' RACE using UMI labels. TCRdb re-analyzed the 5' RACE reads; it lists each CDR3 protein once, without DNA. This sample carries 100,000 to 150,000 distinct CDR3 sequences, with 0.29% going to the ten biggest clones. The CDR3 sequence is 14 residues long. CDR1 and CDR2 (germline): SEHNR, FQNEAQ (reference sequence). The chain links TRBV7-9 to TRBJ2-7; TCRdb's D call of TRBD1 is untestable without DNA. The receptor comes from a human donor in good health. Some clones in this sample may be carry-over from other donors' samples. The sequenced sample was naive CXCR3- CD8+ T cells from blood. The sample's subset: CD45RO-CCR7+CD27+CD95- naive CD8+ T cells lacking CXCR3 (TNR3-). The CDR3 sequence is CASRQDRGLYEQYF. Full variable domain (missing parts from reference TRBV7-9 and TRBJ2-7): DTGVSQNPRHKITKRGQNVTFRCDPISEHNRLYWYRQTLGQGPEFLTYFQNEAQLEKSRLLSDRFSAERPKGSFSTLEIQRTEQGDSAMYLCASRQDRGLYEQYFGPGTRLTVT.